This T cell receptor (beta chain) was found in a study of identical twins. V shed 2 bases and J shed 6 bases, with 11 bases lying between them. The CDR3 runs to 14 residues. This clonotype came up many times. Its target is unknown. Whole-study findings and limits: In cord blood, abundant beta clonotypes had fewer insertions; memory showed no trend. Conclusions came from cross-sectional statistical analysis, not from following the same donors.

The authors used template switching to add a universal primer site and gave cDNA unique molecular identifiers. TCRdb passed the 5' RACE reads through MiXCR, listing each CDR3 protein once. The sample gives 700,000 or so distinct CDR3 sequences, about 9.4% of which show up once; 0.75% to 1% is in the top ten. These data also formed part of another study, on yellow fever vaccine responses in identical twins. Per that study: After vaccination, twins' T cell response reportedly seemed partly convergent, partly personalized.

The receptor was isolated from a woman under 30 in good health. The J gene is TRBJ2-1, the V gene TRBV12-3 or TRBV12-4; no reliable D call. The material sequenced was PBMCs. The CDR3 coding sequence is TGTGCCAGCAGTTTATACGTCGGCGTCAATGAGCAGTTCTTC. Protein sequence: CASSLYVGVNEQFF.